This T cell receptor beta chain was retrieved from a study of cytomegalovirus exposure and HLA in healthy donors. The wider study: Findings of an earlier analysis included around 100 million unique TCR beta sequences from some 200 million T cells.

Both 60 Vbeta primers and 13 Jbeta primers went into the PCR. Some clones are missing from TCRdb's copy, which holds only in-frame ones; the method was immunoSEQ multiplex PCR. The data show around 130,000 clones, around 72% seen once. As regards this clone: Antigen: not known.

Study results and limitations: For most TCR beta V segments, an earlier analysis put the productive rate at about 87% or about 30% of the time. Follow-up analysis later connected one missense variant in DCLRE1C with trimming of TCR beta V- and J-genes.

The source of this sequence is a woman aged 18-30 years in good health and CMV-seronegative. The sequenced sample was PBMCs.

The chain's CDR3 is CAWSVGGGTEAFF. CDR3 DNA: TGTGCCTGGAGTGTAGGGGGGGGCACTGAAGCTTTCTTT. The V and J genes are TRBV30 and TRBJ1-1; the D gene is possibly TRBD1 (6 bases). The V gene lost 0 bases and the J gene lost 4 bases, with 9 bases spanning the gap. Germline loops: CDR1 GTSNPN, CDR2 SVGIG (reference sequence). The CDR3 spans 13 residues.